Following are 17 T cell receptor beta chains from one sample sequenced in a study of blood T cell repertoires in COVID-19. This table comes from immunoSEQ multiplex PCR, and its TCRdb copy is limited to in-frame clones, with some not included. Among 310,000 or so clones listed, around nine tenths were seen once. Sequenced input: PBMCs or T cells enriched from blood (not recorded which). These TCRs come from a woman aged 40 to 50 who had recovered from COVID-19.

The rearrangement joins TRBV7-8 to TRBJ2-2; D is unresolved. The germline CDR1 and CDR2 sequences are SGHVS and FQNEAQ. Trimming shortened V by 5 bases and J by 1 base, and 5 bases separated the two germline ends. The CDR3 consists of 13 residues. The CDR3 reads CASSPRNTGELFF. The CDR3 DNA is TGTGCCAGCAGCCCTCGGAACACCGGGGAGCTGTTTTTT.

The chain employs TRBV6-2 or TRBV6-3 and TRBJ2-3; 8 nucleotides align to TRBD2. Germline loops: CDR1 MNHEY, CDR2 SVGEGT. V lost 5 bases, J lost 4 bases, and 20 bases stayed unmatched. The CDR3 sequence is 19 residues long. CDR3 residues: CASSPRGTSVPGGADTQYF. The CDR3 nucleotides are TGTGCCAGCAGTCCACGGGGGACTAGTGTACCCGGGGGTGCAGATACGCAGTATTTT.

J is TRBJ2-3 and V is TRBV19, with D possibly TRBD1 on 6 matching bases. CDR1 and CDR2 from the germline V gene are LNHDA and SQIVND (reference sequence). The CDR3 extends over 16 amino acids. V gave up 3 bases and J gave up 1 base, with 14 bases separating them. The CDR3 region is CASSIMGAARTDTQYF. DNA for the CDR3: TGTGCCAGTAGTATCATGGGGGCCGCCCGCACAGATACGCAGTATTTT.

This clone was found once. The chain recombines TRBV5-1 with TRBJ1-1, with unresolved D. The V gene's germline CDR1 is SGHRS and CDR2 YFSETQ. The V and J ends lost 0 bases and 0 bases respectively, with 9 bases between them. The CDR3 extends over 15 amino acids. CDR3: CASSLDRPMNTEAFF. The CDR3 nucleotides read TGCGCCAGCAGCTTGGACAGACCCATGAACACTGAAGCTTTCTTT. The whole variable domain, filled in from reference TRBV5-1 and TRBJ1-1, reads KAGVTQTPRYLIKTRGQQVTLSCSPISGHRSVSWYQQTPGQGLQFLFEYFSETQRNKGNFPGRFSGRQFSNSRSEMNVSTLELGDSALYLCASSLDRPMNTEAFFGQGTRLTVV.

The V gene is TRBV2, the J gene TRBJ1-4, with TRBD1 as a possible D gene (6 bases). The CDR3 length is 14 residues. The germline V gene encodes CDR1 SNHLY and CDR2 FYNNEI. V shed 7 bases and J shed 5 bases, with 14 bases lying between them. CDR3 sequence (DNA): TGTGCCAGCAATGAGGACAGCAAGAATGAAAAACTGTTTTTT. This gives the protein CASNEDSKNEKLFF.

V usage is TRBV11-3 and J usage is TRBJ1-1; possible D gene TRBD1, 5 bases. The germline V and J ends were trimmed by 5 bases and 1 base, with 11 bases remaining between them. The length of the CDR3 is 14 residues. Germline V CDR1 and CDR2: SGHNT, YENEEA. The CDR3 loop is CASSPRAGNTEAFF. CDR3 nucleotide sequence: TGTGCCAGCAGCCCCAGGGCCGGGAACACTGAAGCTTTCTTT.

The rearrangement links TRBV7-2 to TRBJ2-3, with 10 bases identical to TRBD2. Germline CDR1 is SGHTA and CDR2 is FQGNSA. The junction had 10 bases not matched to a gene; V was cut back by 4 bases and J by 6 bases. The CDR3 is 16 amino acids. The CDR3 sequence is CASSSGISGGADTQYF. CDR3 nucleotide sequence: TGTGCCAGCAGCTCGGGTATCAGCGGGGGGGCGGATACGCAGTATTTT.

This clone occurred once. The rearrangement uses TRBV9 and TRBJ2-3; D may be TRBD2 (5 bases). There are 16 residues in the CDR3. V lost 0 bases and J 1 base, leaving 12 bases between the germline ends. CDR1 is SGDLS, CDR2 YYNGEE, per germline. The CDR3 spells CASSVVPGWGTDTQYF. CDR3 nucleotides: TGTGCCAGCAGCGTAGTTCCGGGATGGGGCACAGATACGCAGTATTTT.

This chain joins TRBV3-1 (or the pseudogene TRBV3-2) and TRBJ1-1; D possibly corresponds to TRBD1 (5 bases). The CDR3 spans 16 residues. Looked up from germline, CDR1 is LGHDT and CDR2 is YNNKEL (reference sequence). V was clipped by 7 bases and J by 3 bases, with 21 bases between them. The chain's CDR3 is CASTSLGGGRYTEAFF. CDR3 DNA: TGTGCCAGCACCTCCCTGGGGGGGGGTAGATACACTGAAGCTTTCTTT.

This chain links TRBV5-1 with TRBJ2-3, with a possible D match to TRBD2 (6 bases). There are 15 residues in the CDR3. Germline V CDR1 and CDR2: SGHRS, YFSETQ. Trimming left V 7 bases short and J 1 base short, with 16 bases between. As DNA, the CDR3 is TGCGCCAGCCACCGACTAGTACGGGGCACAGATACGCAGTATTTT. This codes for CASHRLVRGTDTQYF.

The chain employs TRBV19 and TRBJ2-7; TRBD2 agrees at 8 bases. CDR1 and CDR2 (germline): LNHDA, SQIVND (reference sequence). Trimming cost V 4 bases and J 3 bases; bases outside gene matches: 8. The CDR3 spans 15 residues. CDR3: CASSNVAGGFYEQYF. The DNA for the CDR3 is TGTGCCAGTAGTAACGTCGCGGGGGGCTTCTACGAGCAGTACTTC.

This chain joins TRBV27 and TRBJ2-5; TRBD2 agrees at 13 bases. This CDR3 contains 17 residues. The J segment lost 4 bases and the V segment lost 0 bases, leaving 5 bases of the junction unmatched. Germline V gene lookup returns CDR1 MNHEY and CDR2 SMNVEV (reference sequence). CDR3 coding DNA: TGTGCCAGCAGTTTATCTACTAGCGGGGGGGCTGGAGAGACCCAGTACTTC. Residues: CASSLSTSGGAGETQYF.

This clone was recorded only once. The chain is built from TRBV19 and TRBJ2-2, with 11 bases fitting TRBD2. The CDR3 is 17 residues long. The germline V gene encodes CDR1 LNHDA and CDR2 SQIVND (reference sequence). Trimming took 3 bases from V and 7 from J; bases not matched to a gene: 10. The CDR3 loop reads CASSMGLTSGVLGELFF. The DNA for the CDR3 is TGTGCCAGTAGTATGGGGCTGACTAGCGGGGTTCTCGGGGAGCTGTTTTTT.

This chain joins TRBV11-3 and TRBJ2-2, with TRBD2 matching 9 bases. From germline, CDR1 is SGHNT and CDR2 YENEEA. The ends lost 1 base at V and 2 bases at J; junction bases unmatched: 5. This CDR3 has 17 amino acids. The CDR3 bases are TGTGCCAGCAGCTTAGTAGGACTAGCGTTTAACACCGGGGAGCTGTTTTTT. The encoded protein is CASSLVGLAFNTGELFF.

The chain is built from TRBV6-2 or TRBV6-3 and TRBJ2-7; 8 nucleotides align to TRBD2. This CDR3 is 16 amino acids long. Germline lookup yields CDR1 MNHEY and CDR2 SVGEGT. The J segment lost 6 bases and the V segment lost 4 bases, leaving 14 bases of the junction unmatched. CDR3 residues: CASSSQGLGISGEQYF. In DNA form, the CDR3 reads TGTGCCAGCAGTTCCCAGGGACTAGGCATTTCTGGCGAGCAGTACTTC.

V usage is TRBV28 and J usage is TRBJ1-5; unclear D gene. Germline-derived CDR1 and CDR2 are MDHEN and SYDVKM. Trimming removed 3 bases from V and 2 bases from J, with 5 bases in between. The CDR3 runs 13 residues. The CDR3 DNA sequence: TGTGCCAGCAGTTTCCAGGGCAATCAGCCCCAGCATTTT. Its translation: CASSFQGNQPQHF.

This chain joins TRBV4-2 and TRBJ2-1; D gene unclear. The germline V gene encodes CDR1 LGHNA and CDR2 YNFKEQ. CDR3 length equals 15 residues. Deletions cut 3 bases from V and 4 bases from J, with 13 bases between. The CDR3 spells CASSHLSKSYNEQFF. The CDR3 region has the DNA TGTGCCAGCAGCCACCTCTCAAAGAGTTACAATGAGCAGTTCTTC.